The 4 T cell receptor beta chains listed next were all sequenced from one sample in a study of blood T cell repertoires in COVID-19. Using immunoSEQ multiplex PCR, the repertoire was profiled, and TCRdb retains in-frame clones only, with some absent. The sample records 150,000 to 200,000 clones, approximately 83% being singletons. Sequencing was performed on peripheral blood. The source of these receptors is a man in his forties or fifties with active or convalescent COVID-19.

CDR3 sequence reads: CASSPQERAGGEAFF. In DNA form, the CDR3 reads TGTGCCAGCTCACCACAGGAGAGGGCCGGAGGAGAAGCTTTCTTT. The chain employs TRBV18 and TRBJ1-1; D is uncertain. Germline lookup yields CDR1 KGHSH and CDR2 LQKENI. Trimming removed 1 base at V and 8 bases at J, with 17 bases between. The CDR3 sequence is 15 residues long.

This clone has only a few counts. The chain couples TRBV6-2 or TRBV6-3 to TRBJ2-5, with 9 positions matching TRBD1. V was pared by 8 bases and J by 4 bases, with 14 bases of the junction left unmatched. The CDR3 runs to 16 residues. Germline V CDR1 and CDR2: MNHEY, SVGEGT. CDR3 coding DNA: TGTGCCAGCCGCCTTATCGGACAGGGGAGCGGAGAGACCCAGTACTTC. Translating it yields CASRLIGQGSGETQYF.

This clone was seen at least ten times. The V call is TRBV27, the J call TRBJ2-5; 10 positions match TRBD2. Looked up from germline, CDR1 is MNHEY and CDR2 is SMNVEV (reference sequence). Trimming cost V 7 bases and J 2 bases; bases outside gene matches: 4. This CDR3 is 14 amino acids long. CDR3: CASKGAGGQETQYF. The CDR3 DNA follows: TGTGCCAGCAAAGGAGCGGGAGGGCAAGAGACCCAGTACTTC.

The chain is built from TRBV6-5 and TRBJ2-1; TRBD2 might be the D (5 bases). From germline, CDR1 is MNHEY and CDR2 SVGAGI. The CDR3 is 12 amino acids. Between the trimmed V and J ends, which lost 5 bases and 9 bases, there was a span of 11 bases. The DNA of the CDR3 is TGTGCCAGCAGTCTCATGGGGAGTGAGCAGTTCTTC. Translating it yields CASSLMGSEQFF.